This T cell receptor (beta chain) originates from a study of cytomegalovirus exposure and HLA in healthy donors. The PCR was carried out with 60 Vbeta primers and 13 Jbeta primers. The protocol was immunoSEQ multiplex PCR, while the TCRdb copy is restricted to in-frame clones and leaves out a portion. The data show some 200,000 clones, 70% seen once. This clone was seen a few times. The target antigen is unknown. Whole-study results and caveats: Segments of the TCR beta V type were, in most cases, productive about 87% or about 30% of the time in an earlier analysis. Among TCR beta chains, those listed as cytomegalovirus-associated numbered over 150.

Specimen: PBMCs. This sequence originates from a man aged 35-49 years in good health and CMV-seropositive.

CDR3 in DNA: TGTGCCAGCAGCTCCTTACAGGGGGCCCGGGGCGAGCAGTACTTC. As protein: CASSSLQGARGEQYF. The chain carries TRBV5-4 and TRBJ2-7; 9 nucleotides align to TRBD1. CDR3 size: 15 residues. Trimming removed 3 bases from V and 6 bases from J; junction bases left unmatched: 10. CDR1 is SGHNT and CDR2 is YYREEE in the germline V gene (reference sequence).